The sequence of this TCR beta chain was determined in a study of cytomegalovirus exposure and HLA in healthy donors. Germline values: CDR1 MDHEN, CDR2 SYDVKM. The length of the CDR3 is 16 residues. The V gene end was trimmed by 6 bases and the J gene end by 7 bases; junction bases not matched to a gene: 13. The sample holds one count of this clone. Antigen: not known. Study findings and constraints: In an earlier analysis, in fewer than 700 donors, most V segments appeared productive either ~87% or ~30% of the time. Later work found that TCR association rates differed between HLA loci; DRB1 had the most and HLA-C the fewest.

There were likely unrecorded immune exposures, though donors were nominally healthy when sampled. It was with 60 Vbeta and 13 Jbeta primers that the PCR ran. Assay used: immunoSEQ multiplex PCR; TCRdb lists only in-frame clones, some missing. The table shows around 140,000 clones, with 76% occurring only once. The sequence was collected from a female donor in good health and CMV-seropositive. Material: PBMCs. The chain links TRBV28 to TRBJ1-4, with 8 bases aligning to TRBD1. CDR3 amino acids: CASRTSDRATVEKLFF. CDR3 coding DNA: TGTGCCAGCAGAACCTCGGACAGGGCTACTGTTGAAAAACTGTTTTTT.